This entry lists 9 T cell receptor beta chains sequenced from one sample in a study of T-cell memory formation after mild COVID-19. TCRdb reprocessed the 5' RACE reads via MiXCR and lists one record per CDR3 protein. The repertoire holds about 300,000 distinct CDR3 sequences, with roughly a fifth as singletons. Specimen: PBMCs or a T cell subset sorted from them (not recorded which). The receptor set was obtained from a man aged 18-30 years who had mild COVID-19 (a few samples of this study predate the infection). Cell type and time point are not known.

The chain employs TRBV9 and TRBJ1-2, with D tentatively TRBD1 (6 bases). The germline V and J ends were trimmed by 3 bases and 4 bases, with 13 bases remaining between them. Germline CDR1 reads SGDLS; CDR2 reads YYNGEE. The CDR3 sequence is 14 residues long. CDR3 region: CASSADSTGYGYTF. DNA for the CDR3: TGTGCCAGCAGCGCGGACAGTACTGGCTATGGCTACACCTTC. Full variable domain (outside the CDR3, taken from reference TRBV9 and TRBJ1-2): DSGVTQTPKHLITATGQRVTLRCSPRSGDLSVYWYQQSLDQGLQFLIQYYNGEERAKGNILERFSAQQFPDLHSELNLSSLELGDSALYFCASSADSTGYGYTFGSGTRLTVV.

The sample holds many counts of this clonotype. V gene TRBV29-1 combines with J gene TRBJ2-1, with D possibly TRBD2 on 6 matching bases. This CDR3 contains 14 residues. Germline V CDR1 and CDR2: SQVTM, ANQGSEA. Trimming left V 1 base short and J 9 bases short, with 16 bases between. The CDR3 region is CSVEVGSRRGEQFF. CDR3 DNA: TGCAGCGTTGAAGTCGGTAGTAGGAGGGGTGAGCAGTTCTTC.

In this sample, this clonotype turned up many times. The chain links TRBV7-8 to TRBJ1-5, with 11 bases fitting TRBD1. This CDR3 region has 16 residues. The germline V gene has CDR1 SGHVS and CDR2 FQNEAQ. V trimming: 5 bases; J trimming: 6 bases; junction bases outside the gene matches: 9. The CDR3 reads CASSPFGQGAIQPQHF. The CDR3, as DNA: TGTGCCAGCAGCCCCTTTGGACAGGGGGCGATTCAGCCCCAGCATTTT.

The gene calls are TRBV16 and TRBJ1-2; no reliable D call. The V end was cut by 4 bases, the J end by 6 bases, with 12 bases between. Germline CDR1 and CDR2: KGHSY and FQNENV. This CDR3 spans 13 amino acids. The DNA of the CDR3 is TGTGCCAGCAGCCGGCTATCGAGGAATGGCTACACCTTC. Its protein is CASSRLSRNGYTF.

The CDR3 coding sequence is TGTGCCAGCAGTTTGGGACAGGAACCAGGTGAAGCTTTCTTT. Translated: CASSLGQEPGEAFF. This rearrangement joins TRBV12-3 or TRBV12-4 to TRBJ1-1; 8 bases map to TRBD1. The CDR3 totals 14 residues. J was trimmed by 7 bases and V by 3 bases; bases with no gene match: 7.

Concerning this clonotype: A read error is possible here, since a much larger clone lies one base away. DNA for the CDR3: TGCAGTGCTAGGGACAATAACTGTGGCTACACCTTC. Protein: CSARDNNCGYTF. V gene TRBV20-1 combines with J gene TRBJ1-2; weak D call: TRBD1 (5 bases). Germline CDR1 is DFQATT and CDR2 is SNEGSKA (reference sequence). This CDR3 contains 12 residues.

The chain joins TRBV12-3 or TRBV12-4 to TRBJ1-2, with TRBD1 identical over 8 bases. Trimming removed 5 bases from V and 5 bases from J; junction bases left unmatched: 7. This CDR3 region has 14 residues. The CDR3 sequence: CASSPTGTGYGYTF. CDR3 bases: TGTGCCAGCAGTCCGACCGGGACAGGATATGGCTACACCTTC.

In DNA, the CDR3 is TGTGCCAGCAGCGACCGGGACAGGGGTTGGGAGACCCAGTACTTC. Its protein product is CASSDRDRGWETQYF. This rearrangement joins TRBV7-2 to TRBJ2-5; TRBD1 matches 10 bases. The V gene end was trimmed by 5 bases and the J gene end by 5 bases; junction bases not matched to a gene: 8. The CDR3 is made up of 15 amino acids. Germline V lookup: CDR1 SGHTA, CDR2 FQGNSA.

The chain has TRBV20-1 and TRBJ2-7, with 7 bases that match TRBD1. Germline CDR1 DFQATT, CDR2 SNEGSKA (reference sequence). V lost 8 bases and J lost 3; bases outside the gene matches: 10. The CDR3 totals 13 residues. The DNA for the CDR3 is TGCAGTCCGTTCGGGACAGATTTCTACGAGCAGTACGTC. Its protein product is CSPFGTDFYEQYV.